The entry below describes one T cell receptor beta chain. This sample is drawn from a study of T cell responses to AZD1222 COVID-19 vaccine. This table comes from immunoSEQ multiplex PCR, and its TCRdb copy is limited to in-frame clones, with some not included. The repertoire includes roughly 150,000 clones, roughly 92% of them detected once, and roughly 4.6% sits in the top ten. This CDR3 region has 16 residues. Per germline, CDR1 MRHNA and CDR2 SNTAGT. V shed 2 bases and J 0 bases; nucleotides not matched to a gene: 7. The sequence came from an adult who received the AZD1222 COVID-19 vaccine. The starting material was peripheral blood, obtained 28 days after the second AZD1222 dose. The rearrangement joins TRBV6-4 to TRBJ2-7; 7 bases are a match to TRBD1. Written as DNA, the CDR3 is TGTGCCAGCAGTGACCCCGGACAGGATAACTCCTACGAGCAGTACTTC. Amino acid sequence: CASSDPGQDNSYEQYF.